This T cell receptor beta chain was found in a study of monozygotic twins with cystic fibrosis. Germline V gene sequence: CDR1 SGHVS, CDR2 FNYEAQ. The CDR3 totals 15 residues. V shed 0 bases and J shed 0 bases, with 8 bases lying between them. The data were produced by immunoSEQ multiplex PCR, yet TCRdb's version contains in-frame clones alone and is incomplete. The sample includes about 36,000 clones, around nine tenths of them seen just once. The sequenced sample consisted of blood. This receptor was identified in a boy younger than 10 with cystic fibrosis. The rearrangement links TRBV7-6 to TRBJ1-1; no firm D call. The chain's CDR3 is CASSLAQNLNTEAFF. CDR3 bases: TGTGCCAGCAGCTTAGCGCAGAACCTGAACACTGAAGCTTTCTTT.